This passage covers 24 T cell receptor beta chains from one sample sequenced in a study of blood T cell repertoires in COVID-19. Clones were sequenced by immunoSEQ multiplex PCR, and TCRdb holds only the in-frame ones, with some missing. Here the sample spans 130,000 or so clones, approximately 86% being singletons. Sample: peripheral blood. These receptors all come from a woman in her fifties or sixties with acute or convalescent COVID-19.

V is TRBV12-5 and J is TRBJ2-1; the match to TRBD1 covers 8 bases. J gave up 6 bases and V 3 bases, and 4 bases lay outside the gene matches. The V gene's germline CDR1 is LGHNT and CDR2 FRNRAP. The CDR3 sequence is 14 residues long. This chain's CDR3 is CASGFGTGANEQFF. The CDR3 nucleotides read TGTGCTAGTGGTTTCGGGACAGGAGCCAATGAGCAGTTCTTC.

The CDR3 here is CASSHAGGNTEAFF. The CDR3 DNA sequence: TGTGCCAGCAGCCATGCGGGTGGGAACACTGAAGCTTTCTTT. The rearrangement links TRBV28 to TRBJ1-1; no reliable D call. V gave up 6 bases and J gave up 1 base, with 12 bases separating them. This CDR3 has 14 amino acids. CDR1 is MDHEN and CDR2 is SYDVKM in the germline V gene. The entire variable domain, with the rest obtained from reference TRBV28 and TRBJ1-1, is as follows: DVKVTQSSRYLVKRTGEKVFLECVQDMDHENMFWYRQDPGLGLRLIYFSYDVKMKEKGDIPEGYSVSREKKERFSLILESASTNQTSMYLCASSHAGGNTEAFFGQGTRLTVV.

V is TRBV7-2 and J is TRBJ1-2; 8 bases align to TRBD1. J lost 5 bases, V lost 2 bases, and 4 bases had no gene match. CDR1 SGHTA and CDR2 FQGNSA come from the germline V gene. The CDR3 spans 14 residues. As DNA, the CDR3 is TGTGCCAGCAGCTTACCCGGACAGGGTTATGGCTACACCTTC. Protein product: CASSLPGQGYGYTF.

V is TRBV11-1 and J is TRBJ1-1; D gene uncertain. CDR1 and CDR2 from the germline V gene are SGHAT and FQDESV (reference sequence). The CDR3 is 12 amino acids. V dropped 8 bases and J dropped 4 bases, with 11 bases sitting between them. CDR3 nucleotide sequence: TGTGCCAGCCGGGAAGTTGGCACTGAAGCTTTCTTT. This gives the protein CASREVGTEAFF.

The gene calls are TRBV28 and TRBJ1-4; tentatively, D is TRBD1 (6 bases). The CDR3 runs 16 residues. Germline lookup yields CDR1 MDHEN and CDR2 SYDVKM. The ends were cut back, 6 bases at V and 2 bases at J, with 16 bases in the middle. The CDR3, as DNA: TGTGCCAGCAGCCAAAGTCTTGGACAGACTAATGAAAAACTGTTTTTT. Translating it yields CASSQSLGQTNEKLFF.

V usage is TRBV7-2 and J usage is TRBJ1-1, with 10 bases fitting TRBD1. Germline V lookup: CDR1 SGHTA, CDR2 FQGNSA. Germline trimming cut 8 bases from V and 3 bases from J; bases unmatched to any gene: 3. This CDR3 contains 13 residues. DNA of the CDR3: TGTGCCAGCGGTGGACAGGGGGACACTGAAGCTTTCTTT. Translation gives CASGGQGDTEAFF.

The chain couples TRBV7-9 to TRBJ2-7; 8 bases line up with TRBD1. The CDR3 has 14 residues. The J segment lost 3 bases and the V segment lost 5 bases, leaving 6 bases of the junction unmatched. Per germline, CDR1 SEHNR and CDR2 FQNEAQ (reference sequence). This chain's CDR3 is CASSQGTGFYEQYF. The CDR3 DNA follows: TGTGCCAGCAGCCAAGGGACAGGATTCTACGAGCAGTACTTC.

The CDR3 reads CASSPSGQGGYGYTF. The CDR3 DNA reads TGTGCCAGCTCACCATCCGGACAGGGAGGCTATGGCTACACCTTC. The chain employs TRBV18 and TRBJ1-2; TRBD1 matches at 8 bases. With 2 bases clipped from V and 4 bases from J, the junction kept 6 bases outside the gene matches. The CDR3 is made up of 15 amino acids. Per the germline V gene, CDR1 is KGHSH and CDR2 is LQKENI.

This clone appeared a few times. The chain links TRBV5-1 to TRBJ2-6; D is perhaps TRBD1 (6 bases). Germline CDR1 and CDR2: SGHRS and YFSETQ. V was shortened by 4 bases and J by 0 bases, with 8 bases between the two germline ends. This CDR3 is 15 amino acids long. CDR3 nucleotide sequence: TGCGCCAGCAGCCCAGGGGCCTCTGGGGCCAACGTCCTGACTTTC. It is translated as CASSPGASGANVLTF.

J is TRBJ2-1 and V is TRBV7-2; TRBD2 aligns across 8 bases. Germline lookup yields CDR1 SGHTA and CDR2 FQGNSA. V lost 5 bases, J lost 2 bases, and 8 bases stayed unmatched. The CDR3 runs 16 residues. The CDR3 DNA reads as TGTGCCAGCAGCCCCGCGGGGGGTCGGGCCTACAATGAGCAGTTCTTC. It is translated as CASSPAGGRAYNEQFF.

The chain links TRBV9 to TRBJ2-5; 7 nucleotides agree with TRBD2. The CDR3 runs to 16 residues. Germline CDR1 and CDR2: SGDLS and YYNGEE. Trimming took 4 bases from V and 5 from J; bases not matched to a gene: 14. CDR3 DNA: TGTGCCAGCAGCACCTTGCAGCGGGGCCCAATCGAGACCCAGTACTTC. Translation gives CASSTLQRGPIETQYF.

The rearrangement joins TRBV5-1 to TRBJ2-2; 7 nucleotides line up with TRBD1. Germline V gives CDR1 SGHRS, CDR2 YFSETQ. The CDR3 loop spans 16 amino acids. J gave up 3 bases and V 4 bases, and 9 bases lay outside the gene matches. CDR3 residues: CASSLTGAPDTGELFF. CDR3 nucleotides: TGCGCCAGCAGCCTTACAGGGGCGCCTGACACCGGGGAGCTGTTTTTT. Full variable domain (remainder filled in from reference TRBV5-1 and TRBJ2-2): KAGVTQTPRYLIKTRGQQVTLSCSPISGHRSVSWYQQTPGQGLQFLFEYFSETQRNKGNFPGRFSGRQFSNSRSEMNVSTLELGDSALYLCASSLTGAPDTGELFFGEGSRLTVL.

This chain uses TRBV6-1 with TRBJ2-7, with D hard to call. The CDR3 covers 18 residues. V was pared by 2 bases and J by 5 bases, with 25 bases between. Germline CDR1 reads MNHNS; CDR2 reads SASEGT. This chain's CDR3 is CASSEFGPDETRADEQYF. CDR3 DNA: TGTGCCAGCAGTGAATTCGGTCCCGACGAGACCCGCGCGGACGAGCAGTACTTC.

The rearrangement joins TRBV6-2 or TRBV6-3 to TRBJ2-2; 10 bases map to TRBD2. Losses at the gene ends were 5 bases for V and 0 bases for J; bases not matched to a gene: 3. The CDR3 is 16 amino acids. Germline V gene data show CDR1 as MNHEY and CDR2 as SVGEGT. CDR3: CASSVLAGANTGELFF. As DNA, the CDR3 is TGTGCCAGCAGTGTTCTAGCGGGGGCGAACACCGGGGAGCTGTTTTTT.

V gene TRBV11-2 combines with J gene TRBJ2-3, with D tentatively TRBD2 (6 bases). The V gene lost 0 bases and the J gene lost 4 bases, with 11 bases spanning the gap. Germline loops: CDR1 SGHAT, CDR2 FQNNGV. This CDR3 contains 15 residues. The CDR3 DNA follows: TGTGCCAGCAGCTTAGAGGGCGGGGATGCAGATACGCAGTATTTT. Translating it yields CASSLEGGDADTQYF.

The chain uses TRBV4-2 and TRBJ2-3, with 9 bases aligning to TRBD1. The V gene end was trimmed by 3 bases and the J gene end by 5 bases; junction bases not matched to a gene: 9. CDR1 is LGHNA and CDR2 is YNFKEQ in the germline V gene. This CDR3 region has 16 residues. Here the CDR3 reads CASSQVQGAGIDTQYF. As DNA, the CDR3 is TGTGCCAGCAGCCAGGTACAGGGGGCCGGTATAGATACGCAGTATTTT.

This rearrangement joins TRBV7-2 to TRBJ1-2; D is uncertain. Trimming cost V 0 bases and J 8 bases, with 10 bases left between them. Germline V lookup: CDR1 SGHTA, CDR2 FQGNSA. The CDR3 is 13 residues long. DNA of the CDR3: TGTGCCAGCAGCTTAGCCCGACTGAGAGGCTACACCTTC. The encoded protein is CASSLARLRGYTF.

The chain links TRBV4-3 to TRBJ2-1, with 7 bases identical to TRBD2. V gave up 0 bases and J gave up 9 bases; unmatched junction bases: 5. From germline, CDR1 is LGHNA and CDR2 YSLEER. The CDR3 has 14 amino acids. CDR3 sequence (DNA): TGCGCCAGCAGCCAAGATGTCCGGGGGGTTGAGCAGTTCTTC. Its translation: CASSQDVRGVEQFF.

The chain combines TRBV6-5 with TRBJ2-7, with 8 bases identical to TRBD1. V shed 6 bases, J shed 3 bases, and the junction held 7 bases outside the gene matches. Germline lookup yields CDR1 MNHEY and CDR2 SVGAGI. The CDR3 is made up of 14 amino acids. The CDR3 loop is CASSRTGMDYEQYF. DNA of the CDR3: TGTGCCAGCAGCCGGACAGGGATGGACTACGAGCAGTACTTC.

This clone was counted only a few times. The rearrangement links TRBV10-3 to TRBJ1-2, with 9 bases matching TRBD1. CDR3 length equals 13 residues. The germline V gene has CDR1 ENHRY and CDR2 SYGVKD. The V and J ends lost 6 bases and 6 bases, in that order; junction bases with no gene match: 5. The CDR3 is CAISQDRGNGYTF. As DNA, the CDR3 is TGTGCCATCAGCCAGGACAGGGGAAATGGCTACACCTTC.

J is TRBJ2-2 and V is TRBV4-3; the D gene is possibly TRBD2 (5 bases). Germline values: CDR1 LGHNA, CDR2 YSLEER. Trimming pared 0 bases from V and 6 bases from J, leaving 14 bases between. The CDR3 has 16 amino acids. The CDR3: CASSQDLAPGSGELFF. The CDR3 DNA sequence: TGCGCCAGCAGCCAAGATCTGGCACCGGGGTCCGGGGAGCTGTTTTTT.

V usage is TRBV9 and J usage is TRBJ1-1, with D hard to call. The V end lost 0 bases, the J end lost 2 bases, and 11 bases lay between the germline ends. The CDR3 consists of 15 residues. In germline, CDR1 is SGDLS, CDR2 YYNGEE. CDR3 DNA: TGTGCCAGCAGCGTAGGAGGCAGTTTAAACACTGAAGCTTTCTTT. It codes for CASSVGGSLNTEAFF.

This chain connects TRBV5-4 to TRBJ1-2; 8 bases map to TRBD1. Germline CDR1 is SGHNT and CDR2 is YYREEE (reference sequence). This CDR3 is 15 amino acids long. The junction had 8 bases not matched to a gene; V was cut back by 5 bases and J by 2 bases. The CDR3 loop reads CASRTGTGTNYGYTF. The CDR3 bases are TGTGCCAGCAGAACCGGGACAGGAACAAACTATGGCTACACCTTC.

This chain uses TRBV5-8 with TRBJ1-1, with 7 bases aligning to TRBD1. V dropped 6 bases and J dropped 1; count of bases not matched to a gene: 15. The CDR3 contains 17 residues. CDR1 and CDR2 from the germline V gene are SGHTS and YDEGEE. In DNA, the CDR3 is TGTGCCAGCACCAACTCGATTTCGACAGGGCCGAACACTGAAGCTTTCTTT. It encodes CASTNSISTGPNTEAFF.